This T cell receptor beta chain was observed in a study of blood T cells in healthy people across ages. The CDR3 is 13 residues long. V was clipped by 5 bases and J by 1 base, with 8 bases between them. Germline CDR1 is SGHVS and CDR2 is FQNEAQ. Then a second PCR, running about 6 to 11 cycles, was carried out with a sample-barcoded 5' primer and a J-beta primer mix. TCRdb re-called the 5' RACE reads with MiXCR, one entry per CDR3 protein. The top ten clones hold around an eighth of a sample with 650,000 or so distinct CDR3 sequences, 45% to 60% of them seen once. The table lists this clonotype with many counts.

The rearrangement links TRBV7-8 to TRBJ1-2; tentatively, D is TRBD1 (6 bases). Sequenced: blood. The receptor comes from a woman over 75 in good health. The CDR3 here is CASSRGGNYGYTF. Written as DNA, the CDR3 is TGTGCCAGCAGCAGAGGGGGTAACTATGGCTACACCTTC. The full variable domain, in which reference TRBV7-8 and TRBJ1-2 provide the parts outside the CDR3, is GAGVSQSPRYKVAKRGQDVALRCDPISGHVSLFWYQQALGQGPEFLTYFQNEAQLDKSGLPSDRFFAERPEGSVSTLKIQRTQQEDSAVYLCASSRGGNYGYTFGSGTRLTVV.